The clone carrying this T cell receptor beta chain was observed at least ten times. This record comes from a study of Graves' ophthalmopathy and Graves' hyperthyroidism. V dropped 0 bases and J dropped 6; count of bases not matched to a gene: 3. The germline V gene encodes CDR1 MNHEY and CDR2 SVGAGI. The CDR3 covers 15 residues. CDR3 regions of TCR beta were amplified from RNA transcripts. The workflow started with a first-round RT-PCR run with HTBI primers and then moved on to a second-round multiplex PCR. Each CDR3 protein gets one entry after TCRdb re-called the multiplex PCR reads with MiXCR. The table shows some 360,000 distinct CDR3 sequences, with roughly 15% occurring only once.

This receptor was obtained from an adult woman with stable Graves' hyperthyroidism. Sequenced sample: peripheral blood. V gene TRBV6-5 combines with J gene TRBJ2-7, with TRBD2 identical over 12 bases. For the CDR3, the DNA is TGTGCCAGCAGTTACTCGAGACTAGCGGGAGCCGAGCAGTACTTC. This encodes CASSYSRLAGAEQYF.